What follows are 10 T cell receptor beta chains derived from one specimen sequenced in a study of blood T cells in healthy people across ages. The authors ran a second PCR of 7 to 11 cycles using a sample-barcoded 5' primer and a J-beta primer mix. Each CDR3 protein gets one entry after TCRdb re-called the 5' RACE reads with MiXCR. The sample carries some 900,000 distinct CDR3 sequences, around 28% recorded once. Sequenced input: blood. All receptors derive from a woman of 80 years or more in good health.

This clonotype was found a few times. V and J are TRBV30 and TRBJ1-6; TRBD1 aligns across 7 bases. Germline values: CDR1 GTSNPN, CDR2 SVGIG (reference sequence). V shed 4 bases and J 10 bases; nucleotides not matched to a gene: 10. The CDR3 extends over 14 amino acids. The CDR3 protein is CAWTGRQGGSPLHF. DNA for the CDR3: TGTGCCTGGACAGGAAGACAGGGAGGATCACCCCTCCACTTT.

This clonotype was seen a handful of times. The DNA of the CDR3 is TGTGCCAGCAGCGCTCGGACAGGAAACTATGGCTACACCTTC. This gives the protein CASSARTGNYGYTF. The genes are TRBV7-9 and TRBJ1-2; TRBD1 matches at 7 bases. V lost 5 bases and J lost 2; bases outside the gene matches: 5. From germline, CDR1 is SEHNR and CDR2 FQNEAQ (reference sequence). The CDR3 consists of 14 residues.

This clonotype was detected ten times or more. The rearrangement joins TRBV7-2 to TRBJ1-1; 7 bases align to TRBD1. V gave up 5 bases and J gave up 7 bases; unmatched junction bases: 7. Germline lookup yields CDR1 SGHTA and CDR2 FQGNSA. The CDR3 is 13 amino acids. CDR3 in amino acids: CASSARTGDEAFF. The CDR3 DNA follows: TGTGCCAGCAGCGCGAGGACAGGCGATGAAGCTTTCTTT.

This chain links TRBV15 with TRBJ1-6; 7 bases fit TRBD1. Looked up from germline, CDR1 is LNHNV and CDR2 is YYDKDF (reference sequence). Unmatched junction bases numbered 5, after V lost 4 bases and J lost 5 bases. The CDR3 spans 15 residues. The CDR3 DNA is TGTGCCACCAGCACGAGACAGGGAAATAATTCACCCCTCCACTTT. Translated, it gives CATSTRQGNNSPLHF.

The sample holds many counts of this clonotype. V usage is TRBV5-6 and J usage is TRBJ2-3; weak D call: TRBD2 (6 bases). The length of the CDR3 is 13 residues. Germline assignment: CDR1 SGHDT and CDR2 YYEEEE. V lost 2 bases and J 6 bases, leaving 10 bases between the germline ends. This CDR3 is CASSFGGRDTQYF. As DNA, the CDR3 is TGTGCCAGCAGCTTCGGAGGGAGGGATACGCAGTATTTT.

The chain couples TRBV5-6 to TRBJ1-2; D is unresolved. V was pared by 0 bases and J by 12 bases, with 24 bases between. Germline V gives CDR1 SGHDT, CDR2 YYEEEE. The CDR3 runs 16 residues. CDR3 in amino acids: CASSLAPILGPEDHTF. The CDR3 bases are TGTGCCAGCAGCTTGGCCCCAATTCTAGGACCCGAGGATCACACCTTC.

This clonotype was recorded at least ten times. The genes are TRBV18 and TRBJ2-5, with TRBD2 identical over 7 bases. Trimming took 4 bases from V and 3 from J; bases not matched to a gene: 14. Germline CDR1 is KGHSH and CDR2 is LQKENI. There are 17 residues in the CDR3. CDR3: CASSLYSPAGVKETQYF. The CDR3 DNA follows: TGTGCCAGCTCACTCTATTCCCCTGCGGGAGTAAAAGAGACCCAGTACTTC.

The chain's CDR3 is CASSLAQGAGYGYTF. The CDR3 bases are TGTGCCAGCAGCTTAGCGCAGGGGGCCGGCTATGGCTACACCTTC. The J gene is TRBJ1-2, the V gene TRBV7-2; 8 bases map to TRBD1. The CDR3 covers 15 residues. CDR1 and CDR2 (germline): SGHTA, FQGNSA. The V gene end was trimmed by 0 bases and the J gene end by 4 bases; junction bases not matched to a gene: 4.

This clonotype was found many times. The chain carries TRBV5-5 and TRBJ2-1; TRBD2 aligns across 9 bases. Germline V lookup: CDR1 SGHKS, CDR2 YYEKEE (reference sequence). After removal of 1 base from V and 6 bases from J, the junction contained 8 bases not matched to a gene. The CDR3 covers 16 residues. The CDR3 DNA reads as TGTGCCAGCAGCTTGAGTATCGGCGGGGGGGCCAATGAGCAGTTCTTC. As protein: CASSLSIGGGANEQFF.

The chain links TRBV29-1 to TRBJ2-3, with D possibly being TRBD2 (6 bases). Germline assignment: CDR1 SQVTM and CDR2 ANQGSEA. The CDR3 spans 12 residues. The ends were cut back, 5 bases at V and 1 base at J, with 7 bases in the middle. The CDR3: CSVRRGTDTQYF. CDR3 nucleotide sequence: TGCAGCGTTCGGAGGGGCACAGATACGCAGTATTTT.